This TCR beta chain emerged from a study of PD-1 blockade in classical Hodgkin lymphoma. Brentuximab vedotin exposure varied among the patients, all of whom had relapsed after autologous stem cell transplantation. Deletions cut 4 bases from V and 1 base from J, with 17 bases between. Per germline, CDR1 MGHRA and CDR2 YSYEKL. This CDR3 contains 17 residues. Assay used: immunoSEQ multiplex PCR; TCRdb lists only in-frame clones, some missing. This table has nearly 55,000 clones, about 84% appearing once. Sequences were derived from peripheral blood mononuclear cells (PBMCs), sampled at baseline. The rearrangement joins TRBV4-1 to TRBJ1-3; D remains ambiguous. This clonotype was obtained from a human donor with classical Hodgkin lymphoma. CDR3 coding DNA: TGCGCCAGCAGCCCCACCAGGACGCGAGGGTCTGGAAACACCATATATTTT. Translated: CASSPTRTRGSGNTIYF.